These T cell receptor beta chains were read from a single sample in a study of blood T cell repertoires in COVID-19. Using immunoSEQ multiplex PCR, the repertoire was profiled, and TCRdb retains in-frame clones only, with some absent. The sample yields about 400,000 clones, about nine tenths seen once. The sequencing input was peripheral blood. Receptors were obtained from a woman aged 25 to 45 with active or convalescent COVID-19. The CDR3 runs from the conserved cysteine through the conserved F or W. A D gene is named only where the DNA matches it firmly. Size is omitted from some rows. Given values are once, few, many or a class for expanded clones.

few	TRBV4-1	TRBJ1-3	NA	TGCGCCAGCAGCCTGTCGGGGGGGGACGGAAACACCATATATTTT	CASSLSGGDGNTIYF
NA	TRBV5-1	TRBJ1-1	NA	TGCGCCAGCAGCAGAACTCTTGTAAATGACGGGACTGAAGCTTTCTTT	CASSRTLVNDGTEAFF
NA	TRBV5-5	TRBJ1-2	NA	TGTGCCAGCAGCCCCCTGGCCTTAAAAGCTAACTATGGCTACACCTTC	CASSPLALKANYGYTF
NA	TRBV10-3	TRBJ2-3	NA	TGTGCCATCAGAACCGGTCACACAGATACGCAGTATTTT	CAIRTGHTDTQYF
NA	TRBV10-3	TRBJ2-1	NA	TGTGCCATCAGCCCCGGACAGTACGAGCAGTTCTTC	CAISPGQYEQFF
NA	TRBV4-2	TRBJ2-7	TRBD1	TGTGCCAGCAGCCAAGATGACAGGGGGCAAAGGGAGCAGTACTTC	CASSQDDRGQREQYF
NA	TRBV19	TRBJ1-2	NA	TGTGCCAGTAGTATAGATCTTCGGGGTATCATTGGCTACACCTTC	CASSIDLRGIIGYTF
NA	TRBV19	TRBJ1-5	TRBD1	TGTGCCAGTTGTGACCCGGGACAGGGACTCGAGTCCCAGCATTTT	CASCDPGQGLESQHF
few	TRBV7-8	TRBJ1-1	NA	TGTGCCAGCAGCTTCCCAGGGGCCGAAGCTTTCTTT	CASSFPGAEAFF
once	TRBV19	TRBJ2-7	TRBD2	TGTGCCAGTAGTCCGCAAGCGGGAGGACCTTACGAGCAGTACTTC	CASSPQAGGPYEQYF
NA	TRBV11-2	TRBJ2-1	NA	TGTGCCAGCAGCGCAAAGGTGTCCGCGAGTAGGAGCTCCTACAATGAGCAGTTCTTC	CASSAKVSASRSSYNEQFF
NA	TRBV29-1	TRBJ2-5	TRBD2	TGCAGCGTTGTGGTAGCGGGGTTCGGGACCCAGTACTTC	CSVVVAGFGTQYF
NA	TRBV2	TRBJ1-3	TRBD1	TGTGCCAGCAGCGGACAGGAAAACACCATATATTTT	CASSGQENTIYF
NA	TRBV4-1	TRBJ1-6	NA	TGCGCCAGCAGCCAAGCTCCCAGGGATTATTCACCCCTCCACTTT	CASSQAPRDYSPLHF
NA	TRBV19	TRBJ1-1	NA	TGTGCCAGTAGTCCCGGGACGGGGGGTAGCACTGAAGCTTTCTTT	CASSPGTGGSTEAFF
NA	TRBV6-1	TRBJ1-2	NA	TGTGCCAGCAGTGAAGCATGGGGGAGGCGGTCCTATGGCTACACCTTC	CASSEAWGRRSYGYTF
NA	TRBV3-1/TRBV3-2	TRBJ2-6	NA	TGTGCCAGCAGCCGCCAGGAGGGGCGGACGATAAACTCTGGGGCCAACGTCCTGACTTTC	CASSRQEGRTINSGANVLTF
NA	TRBV6-5	TRBJ1-1	NA	TGTGCCAGCAGTTACATGGGGGGCACTGAAGCTTTCTTT	CASSYMGGTEAFF
few	TRBV6-5	TRBJ1-4	TRBD1	TGTGCCAGCAGTTACTCGTCGGGACAGGGGTATGAAAAACTGTTTTTT	CASSYSSGQGYEKLFF
NA	TRBV10-1	TRBJ1-2	TRBD1	TGCGCCAGCAGTGGACCCGGACAGGGGGGATATGGCTACACCTTC	CASSGPGQGGYGYTF
NA	TRBV2	TRBJ1-5	NA	TGTGCCAGCACCGACTGGCTTAGCAATCAGCCCCAGCATTTT	CASTDWLSNQPQHF
NA	TRBV6-5	TRBJ1-1	NA	TGTGCCAGCAGCACCACAGGTCTCACTGAAGCTTTCTTT	CASSTTGLTEAFF
NA	TRBV7-9	TRBJ2-7	NA	TGTGCCAGCAGCTTAGCGGGCAGCGGGCCACCCTACGAGCAGTACTTC	CASSLAGSGPPYEQYF
NA	TRBV2	TRBJ2-7	TRBD2	TGTGCCATGGGGGGTCTAGCGGCCTACGAGCAGTACTTC	CAMGGLAAYEQYF
NA	TRBV7-9	TRBJ2-7	TRBD1	TGTGCCAGCAGCCCGGGACAGGGGGCTGAAGAGCAGTACTTC	CASSPGQGAEEQYF
once	TRBV25-1	TRBJ2-1	NA	TGTGCCAGCAGTACATCCCTTGATGAGCAGTTCTTC	CASSTSLDEQFF
NA	TRBV3-1/TRBV3-2	TRBJ2-3	TRBD2	TGTGCCAGCAGCCAAATAGCGGGAGCGGATACGCAGTATTTT	CASSQIAGADTQYF
NA	TRBV15	TRBJ1-1	TRBD1	TGTGCCACCACAAACTGGGGACAGGGGGTTAACACTGAAGCTTTCTTT	CATTNWGQGVNTEAFF
NA	TRBV18	TRBJ1-1	TRBD1	TGTGCCAGCTCACCCGGACAGGGGAGGGGAACTGAAGCTTTCTTT	CASSPGQGRGTEAFF
NA	TRBV3-1/TRBV3-2	TRBJ2-2	TRBD1	TGTGCCAGCAGCCAAGATGGCGGACAGGGGGCTTGGGAGCTGTTTTTT	CASSQDGGQGAWELFF
NA	TRBV6-5	TRBJ2-7	TRBD2	TGTGCCAGCAGGGGGGGGACTAGCGGGACGTACGAGCAGTACTTC	CASRGGTSGTYEQYF
NA	TRBV28	TRBJ2-5	TRBD1	TGTGCCAGCAGTTTACCGACAGGGGCTAACCAAGAGACCCAGTACTTC	CASSLPTGANQETQYF
NA	TRBV4-1	TRBJ2-1	TRBD2	TGCGCCAGCACCGAAGTGGTAGCGGGTTTATCCTACAATGAGCAGTTCTTC	CASTEVVAGLSYNEQFF